This T cell receptor beta chain came from a study of response to subunit inactivated influenza vaccine. CDR1 KGHDR and CDR2 SFDVKD come from the germline V gene. This CDR3 is built from 13 residues. The V and J ends lost 5 bases and 7 bases respectively, with 13 bases between them. TCRdb reanalysed the RT-PCR reads using MiXCR and keeps one entry per CDR3 protein. The data hold 530,000 or so distinct CDR3 sequences, with about 10% observed a single time. This clonotype has just a few counts. The chain recombines TRBV24-1 with TRBJ1-1, with D possibly TRBD1 on 5 matching bases. The TCR sequence derives from a man aged 50 to 59 who received an inactivated influenza vaccine. The sample was PBMCs from blood, taken on the day of vaccination. This chain's CDR3 is CATSAPGTVEAFF. CDR3 DNA sequence: TGTGCCACCAGTGCCCCGGGGACCGTTGAAGCTTTCTTT.